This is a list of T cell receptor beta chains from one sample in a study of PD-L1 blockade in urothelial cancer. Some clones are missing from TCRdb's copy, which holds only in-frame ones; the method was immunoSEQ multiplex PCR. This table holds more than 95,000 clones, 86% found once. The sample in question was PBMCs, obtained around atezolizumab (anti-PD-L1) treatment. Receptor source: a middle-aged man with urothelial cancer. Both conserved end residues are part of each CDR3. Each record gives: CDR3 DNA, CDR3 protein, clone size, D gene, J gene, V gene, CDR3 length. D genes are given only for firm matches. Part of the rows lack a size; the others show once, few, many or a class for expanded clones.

cdr3_nt: TGTGCCTGGAGGAGGACAGGGGTATCCTATAATTCACCCCTCCACTTT
cdr3_aa: CAWRRTGVSYNSPLHF
clone_size: .
d_call: TRBD1
j_call: TRBJ1-6
v_call: TRBV30
cdr3_length: 16

cdr3_nt: TGTGCCAGCAGTCACGGTGGAAACACCATATATTTT
cdr3_aa: CASSHGGNTIYF
clone_size: .
d_call: .
j_call: TRBJ1-3
v_call: TRBV6-6
cdr3_length: 12

cdr3_nt: TGTGCCAGCAGCCTGGCAGTTACGAACACCGGGGAGCTGTTTTTT
cdr3_aa: CASSLAVTNTGELFF
clone_size: .
d_call: .
j_call: TRBJ2-2
v_call: TRBV4-2
cdr3_length: 15

cdr3_nt: TGTGCCAGCAGTCTCCCGGGACAGGGCCCCAACTATGGCTACACCTTC
cdr3_aa: CASSLPGQGPNYGYTF
clone_size: .
d_call: TRBD1
j_call: TRBJ1-2
v_call: TRBV28
cdr3_length: 16

cdr3_nt: TGCGCCAGCAGCCAAGATTTCGGCGGGACCCAGTACTTC
cdr3_aa: CASSQDFGGTQYF
clone_size: few
d_call: .
j_call: TRBJ2-5
v_call: TRBV4-1
cdr3_length: 13

cdr3_nt: TGTGCCAGCAGCTTGTGGACAGGGTCCGAGACCCAGTACTTC
cdr3_aa: CASSLWTGSETQYF
clone_size: .
d_call: TRBD1
j_call: TRBJ2-5
v_call: TRBV7-6
cdr3_length: 14

cdr3_nt: TGTGCCAGCAGCCCTGCGGGCCTCGTCTCCTACGAGCAGTACTTC
cdr3_aa: CASSPAGLVSYEQYF
clone_size: .
d_call: .
j_call: TRBJ2-7
v_call: TRBV21-1
cdr3_length: 15

cdr3_nt: TGTGCCAGCAGCACTGGACTAGCGGGGAGTGGGGCCAACGTCCTGACTTTC
cdr3_aa: CASSTGLAGSGANVLTF
clone_size: .
d_call: TRBD2
j_call: TRBJ2-6
v_call: TRBV7-3
cdr3_length: 17

cdr3_nt: TGTGCCTACCAGGGGACAGATACGCAGTATTTT
cdr3_aa: CAYQGTDTQYF
clone_size: .
d_call: .
j_call: TRBJ2-3
v_call: TRBV30
cdr3_length: 11

cdr3_nt: TGTGCCAGCACGGGAGCGGGAGTAGCGTACAATGAGCAGTTCTTC
cdr3_aa: CASTGAGVAYNEQFF
clone_size: .
d_call: TRBD2
j_call: TRBJ2-1
v_call: TRBV28
cdr3_length: 15

cdr3_nt: TGTGCCAGCAGCCAAGTGATGGGGGGGCACTACGAGCAGTACTTC
cdr3_aa: CASSQVMGGHYEQYF
clone_size: .
d_call: .
j_call: TRBJ2-7
v_call: TRBV14
cdr3_length: 15

cdr3_nt: TGTGCCAGCAGTGCATTAGCGGGAGGGGCAGAGACCCAGTACTTC
cdr3_aa: CASSALAGGAETQYF
clone_size: .
d_call: TRBD2
j_call: TRBJ2-5
v_call: TRBV2
cdr3_length: 15

cdr3_nt: TGTGCCAGCAGCTCAAGGACAGGGTCAAATGAGCAGTTCTTC
cdr3_aa: CASSSRTGSNEQFF
clone_size: .
d_call: TRBD1
j_call: TRBJ2-1
v_call: TRBV7-6
cdr3_length: 14

cdr3_nt: TGTGCCAGCAGCTCGGGACAGGGGTATGGCTACACCTTC
cdr3_aa: CASSSGQGYGYTF
clone_size: few
d_call: TRBD1
j_call: TRBJ1-2
v_call: TRBV7-3
cdr3_length: 13

cdr3_nt: TGTGCCAGCAGCTTGACAGGGGGTTCCTACAATGAGCAGTTCTTC
cdr3_aa: CASSLTGGSYNEQFF
clone_size: .
d_call: TRBD1
j_call: TRBJ2-1
v_call: TRBV7-8
cdr3_length: 15

cdr3_nt: TGCAGCATTGATAGTAGCAATGAGCAGTTCTTC
cdr3_aa: CSIDSSNEQFF
clone_size: .
d_call: .
j_call: TRBJ2-1
v_call: TRBV29-1
cdr3_length: 11

cdr3_nt: TGTGCCAGCAGTTTCTCAGGGGGCTCTGGAAACACCATATATTTT
cdr3_aa: CASSFSGGSGNTIYF
clone_size: .
d_call: TRBD1
j_call: TRBJ1-3
v_call: TRBV28
cdr3_length: 15

cdr3_nt: TGTGCCAGCAGCCCCAAAATAGCCTACGAGCAGTACTTC
cdr3_aa: CASSPKIAYEQYF
clone_size: .
d_call: .
j_call: TRBJ2-7
v_call: TRBV21-1
cdr3_length: 13

cdr3_nt: TGTGCCAGTAGGGGGGACAGACCCCGACTTAACTATGGCTACACCTTC
cdr3_aa: CASRGDRPRLNYGYTF
clone_size: .
d_call: TRBD1
j_call: TRBJ1-2
v_call: TRBV19
cdr3_length: 16

cdr3_nt: TGTGCCAGCAGTCCGGCGGGGGAGGCCATGAACACTGAAGCTTTCTTT
cdr3_aa: CASSPAGEAMNTEAFF
clone_size: .
d_call: .
j_call: TRBJ1-1
v_call: TRBV28
cdr3_length: 16

cdr3_nt: TGTGCCAGCAGCTCTCCTGCAACTAATGAAAAACTGTTTTTT
cdr3_aa: CASSSPATNEKLFF
clone_size: .
d_call: .
j_call: TRBJ1-4
v_call: TRBV6-1
cdr3_length: 14

cdr3_nt: TGCGCCAGCAGCACCAGACAGGGGGCCTCCACTGAAGCTTTCTTT
cdr3_aa: CASSTRQGASTEAFF
clone_size: .
d_call: TRBD1
j_call: TRBJ1-1
v_call: TRBV5-1
cdr3_length: 15

cdr3_nt: TGTGCCAGCAGCAAGGGGAGGCATGAAAAACTGTTTTTT
cdr3_aa: CASSKGRHEKLFF
clone_size: .
d_call: .
j_call: TRBJ1-4
v_call: TRBV7-9
cdr3_length: 13

cdr3_nt: TGTGCCAGCTCCCGCGGGAATCAAGAGACCCAGTACTTC
cdr3_aa: CASSRGNQETQYF
clone_size: once
d_call: .
j_call: TRBJ2-5
v_call: TRBV6-1
cdr3_length: 13

cdr3_nt: TGTGCCAGTAGTATCGGTCACACCGGGGAGCTGTTTTTT
cdr3_aa: CASSIGHTGELFF
clone_size: few
d_call: .
j_call: TRBJ2-2
v_call: TRBV19
cdr3_length: 13

cdr3_nt: TGTGCCAGCAGTTTACCGGGACTAGCGGTACCACATACGCAGTATTTT
cdr3_aa: CASSLPGLAVPHTQYF
clone_size: .
d_call: TRBD2
j_call: TRBJ2-3
v_call: TRBV28
cdr3_length: 16

cdr3_nt: TGTGCCAGCAGCCAGGGGTCAGGGAGAGAGACCCAGTACTTC
cdr3_aa: CASSQGSGRETQYF
clone_size: .
d_call: .
j_call: TRBJ2-5
v_call: TRBV11-2
cdr3_length: 14

cdr3_nt: TGTGCCAGCAGCTCAACTGGAAAATATAGCGGGAGGAGGCGCGAGCAGTACTTC
cdr3_aa: CASSSTGKYSGRRREQYF
clone_size: .
d_call: TRBD2
j_call: TRBJ2-7
v_call: TRBV7-2
cdr3_length: 18

cdr3_nt: TGTGCCAGCAGCGTAGGTCCTAGCGGGTCCTACGAGCAGTACTTC
cdr3_aa: CASSVGPSGSYEQYF
clone_size: .
d_call: TRBD2
j_call: TRBJ2-7
v_call: TRBV9
cdr3_length: 15

cdr3_nt: TGTGCCAGCAGCATCGGGACTTTCTCCACAGATACGCAGTATTTT
cdr3_aa: CASSIGTFSTDTQYF
clone_size: .
d_call: .
j_call: TRBJ2-3
v_call: TRBV28
cdr3_length: 15

cdr3_nt: TGCGCCAGCAGCTTGGGGCTCACAGGGGTGAACACTGAAGCTTTCTTT
cdr3_aa: CASSLGLTGVNTEAFF
clone_size: .
d_call: TRBD1
j_call: TRBJ1-1
v_call: TRBV5-1
cdr3_length: 16

cdr3_nt: TGTGCCAGCAGCCGGGGGGGCGGGATGTACAATGAGCAGTTCTTC
cdr3_aa: CASSRGGGMYNEQFF
clone_size: .
d_call: TRBD2
j_call: TRBJ2-1
v_call: TRBV5-5
cdr3_length: 15

cdr3_nt: TGTGCCAGCAGCGTCGGTGAGAGGACTCACATGAACACTGAAGCTTTCTTT
cdr3_aa: CASSVGERTHMNTEAFF
clone_size: once
d_call: .
j_call: TRBJ1-1
v_call: TRBV11-1
cdr3_length: 17

cdr3_nt: TGCGCCAGCAGCTTGAGACGGAGGCAAGAGACCCAGTACTTC
cdr3_aa: CASSLRRRQETQYF
clone_size: .
d_call: .
j_call: TRBJ2-5
v_call: TRBV5-1
cdr3_length: 14

cdr3_nt: TGTGCCAGCAGGTTCAGGAGGGAGCCACAAGAGACCCAGTACTTC
cdr3_aa: CASRFRREPQETQYF
clone_size: .
d_call: .
j_call: TRBJ2-5
v_call: TRBV2
cdr3_length: 15

cdr3_nt: TGTGCCAGCAGGCAACCCAGGGGGCCCGTTCAGTACGAGCAGTACTTC
cdr3_aa: CASRQPRGPVQYEQYF
clone_size: .
d_call: TRBD1
j_call: TRBJ2-7
v_call: TRBV27
cdr3_length: 16

cdr3_nt: TGCGCCAGCAGCCATTCTAGCGGGAGGGTGCTTGAGCAGTTCTTC
cdr3_aa: CASSHSSGRVLEQFF
clone_size: .
d_call: TRBD2
j_call: TRBJ2-1
v_call: TRBV4-1
cdr3_length: 15

cdr3_nt: TGTGCCATCAGTGACGACAGGGGGTATCAGCCCCAGCATTTT
cdr3_aa: CAISDDRGYQPQHF
clone_size: .
d_call: TRBD1
j_call: TRBJ1-5
v_call: TRBV10-3
cdr3_length: 14

cdr3_nt: TGCAGCGTTGGGTCTAGCGCTTACAATGAGCAGTTCTTC
cdr3_aa: CSVGSSAYNEQFF
clone_size: .
d_call: .
j_call: TRBJ2-1
v_call: TRBV29-1
cdr3_length: 13

cdr3_nt: TGTGCCAGCACCAGGCCCGGCAGGGCCGCCTACGAGCAGTACTTC
cdr3_aa: CASTRPGRAAYEQYF
clone_size: .
d_call: .
j_call: TRBJ2-7
v_call: TRBV6-6
cdr3_length: 15

cdr3_nt: TGTGCCAGCAGCTTTAGCGGGTCCTACAATGAGCAGTTCTTC
cdr3_aa: CASSFSGSYNEQFF
clone_size: .
d_call: TRBD2
j_call: TRBJ2-1
v_call: TRBV7-2
cdr3_length: 14

cdr3_nt: TGTGCCAGCAGCTCGGCAGGCTACCACACAGATACGCAGTATTTT
cdr3_aa: CASSSAGYHTDTQYF
clone_size: .
d_call: .
j_call: TRBJ2-3
v_call: TRBV9
cdr3_length: 15

cdr3_nt: TGCGCCAGCAGCCCAGAGGGACAGGGATGGCAGCCCCAGCATTTT
cdr3_aa: CASSPEGQGWQPQHF
clone_size: once
d_call: TRBD1
j_call: TRBJ1-5
v_call: TRBV4-1
cdr3_length: 15

cdr3_nt: TGTGCCAGCAGTGACGTCGGCCAGGGCCATCAGCCCCAGCATTTT
cdr3_aa: CASSDVGQGHQPQHF
clone_size: .
d_call: .
j_call: TRBJ1-5
v_call: TRBV25-1
cdr3_length: 15

cdr3_nt: TGCGCCAGCAGCTATATACCGGGACAATCTGAAGCTTTCTTT
cdr3_aa: CASSYIPGQSEAFF
clone_size: .
d_call: .
j_call: TRBJ1-1
v_call: TRBV5-1
cdr3_length: 14

cdr3_nt: TGTGCCAGCAAACAATTACGGGACAGGGGGGGAAACGAGCAGTACTTC
cdr3_aa: CASKQLRDRGGNEQYF
clone_size: .
d_call: TRBD1
j_call: TRBJ2-7
v_call: TRBV6-6
cdr3_length: 16

cdr3_nt: TGTGCCCATCGTCGCGGGGTAGCGAACACCGGGGAGCTGTTTTTT
cdr3_aa: CAHRRGVANTGELFF
clone_size: .
d_call: .
j_call: TRBJ2-2
v_call: TRBV28
cdr3_length: 15

cdr3_nt: TGCGCCAGCAGCCAAGATATTGGTAGCGGGAGGGCCGATACGCAGTATTTT
cdr3_aa: CASSQDIGSGRADTQYF
clone_size: .
d_call: TRBD2
j_call: TRBJ2-3
v_call: TRBV4-1
cdr3_length: 17